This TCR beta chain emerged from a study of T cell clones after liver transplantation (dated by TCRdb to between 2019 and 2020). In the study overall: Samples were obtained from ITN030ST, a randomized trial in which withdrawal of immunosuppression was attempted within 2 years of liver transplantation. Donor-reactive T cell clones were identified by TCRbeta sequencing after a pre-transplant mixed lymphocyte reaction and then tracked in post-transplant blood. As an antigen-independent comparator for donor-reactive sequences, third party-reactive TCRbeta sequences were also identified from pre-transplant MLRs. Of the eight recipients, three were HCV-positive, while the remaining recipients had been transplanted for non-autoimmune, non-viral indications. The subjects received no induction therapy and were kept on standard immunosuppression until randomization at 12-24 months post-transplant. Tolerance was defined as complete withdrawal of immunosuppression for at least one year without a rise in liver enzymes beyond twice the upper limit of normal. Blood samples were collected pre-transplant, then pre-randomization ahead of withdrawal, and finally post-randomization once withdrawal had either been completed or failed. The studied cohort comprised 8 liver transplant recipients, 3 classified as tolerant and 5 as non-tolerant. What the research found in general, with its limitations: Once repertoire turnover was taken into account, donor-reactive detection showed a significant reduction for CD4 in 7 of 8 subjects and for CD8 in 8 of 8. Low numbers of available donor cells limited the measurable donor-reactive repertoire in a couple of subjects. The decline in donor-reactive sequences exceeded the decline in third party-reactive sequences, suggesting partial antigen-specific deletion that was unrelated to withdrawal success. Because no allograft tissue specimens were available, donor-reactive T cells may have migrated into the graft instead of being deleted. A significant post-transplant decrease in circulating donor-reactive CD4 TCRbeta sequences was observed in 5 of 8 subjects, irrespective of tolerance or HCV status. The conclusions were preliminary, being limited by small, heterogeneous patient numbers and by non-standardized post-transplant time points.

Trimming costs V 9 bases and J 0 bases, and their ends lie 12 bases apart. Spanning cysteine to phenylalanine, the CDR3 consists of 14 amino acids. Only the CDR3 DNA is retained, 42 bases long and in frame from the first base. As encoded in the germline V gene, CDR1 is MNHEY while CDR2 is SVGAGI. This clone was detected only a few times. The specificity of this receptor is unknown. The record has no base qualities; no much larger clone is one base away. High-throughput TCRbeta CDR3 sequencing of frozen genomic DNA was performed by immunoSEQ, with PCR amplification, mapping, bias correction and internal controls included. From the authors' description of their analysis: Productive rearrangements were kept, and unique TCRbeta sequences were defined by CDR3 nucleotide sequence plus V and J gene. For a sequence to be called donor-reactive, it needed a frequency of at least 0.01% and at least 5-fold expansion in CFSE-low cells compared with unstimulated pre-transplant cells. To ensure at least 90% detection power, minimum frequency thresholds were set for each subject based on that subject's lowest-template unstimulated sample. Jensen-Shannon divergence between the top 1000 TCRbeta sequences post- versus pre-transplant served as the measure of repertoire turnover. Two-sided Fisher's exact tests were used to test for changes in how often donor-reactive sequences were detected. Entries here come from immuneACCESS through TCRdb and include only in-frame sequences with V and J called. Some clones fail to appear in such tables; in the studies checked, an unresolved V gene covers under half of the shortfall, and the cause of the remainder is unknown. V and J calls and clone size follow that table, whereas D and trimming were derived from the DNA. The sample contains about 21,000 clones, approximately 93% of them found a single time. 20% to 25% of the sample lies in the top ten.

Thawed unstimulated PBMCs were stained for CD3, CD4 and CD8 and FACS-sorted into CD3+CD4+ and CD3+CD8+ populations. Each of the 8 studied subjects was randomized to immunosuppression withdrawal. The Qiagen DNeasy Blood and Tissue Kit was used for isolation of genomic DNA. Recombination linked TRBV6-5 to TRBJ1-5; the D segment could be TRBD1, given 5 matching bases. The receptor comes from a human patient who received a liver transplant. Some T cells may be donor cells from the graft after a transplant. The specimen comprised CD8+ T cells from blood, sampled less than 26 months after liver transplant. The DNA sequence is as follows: TGTGCCAGTAGACAGTATGATAGCAATCAGCCCCAGCATTTT. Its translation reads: CASRQYDSNQPQHF.